Below are 19 T cell receptor beta chains sequenced from a single sample in a study of blood T cell repertoires in COVID-19. Repertoires were generated with immunoSEQ multiplex PCR, while TCRdb's copy carries only in-frame clones and drops some. In the table there are over 25,000 clones, roughly 87% of which are singletons. The sample consisted of peripheral blood. Every receptor here comes from a man in his 70s with active or convalescent COVID-19.

The rearrangement links TRBV29-1 to TRBJ2-1; 8 bases fit TRBD1. After removal of 6 bases from V and 1 base from J, the junction contained 11 bases not matched to a gene. Germline CDR1 reads SQVTM; CDR2 reads ANQGSEA. CDR3 size: 16 residues. As DNA, the CDR3 is TGCAGCGTAGCCCTAATCACAGGGGGATCCTACAATGAGCAGTTCTTC. This sequence encodes CSVALITGGSYNEQFF.

This clone was seen only once. The chain is built from TRBV7-9 and TRBJ2-1; 9 bases are shared with TRBD1. CDR3 size: 14 residues. Trimming took 3 bases from V and 5 from J; bases not matched to a gene: 2. Germline V gives CDR1 SEHNR, CDR2 FQNEAQ (reference sequence). The CDR3 region has the DNA TGTGCCAGCAGCTTGGGACAGGGTGACAATGAGCAGTTCTTC. Encoded protein: CASSLGQGDNEQFF.

The rearrangement links TRBV19 to TRBJ1-3; D is perhaps TRBD1 (6 bases). V was shortened by 5 bases and J by 4 bases, with 21 bases between the two germline ends. CDR1 is LNHDA and CDR2 is SQIVND in the germline V gene (reference sequence). This CDR3 spans 17 amino acids. CDR3 DNA: TGTGCCAGTAGTCCACGATCCAGGGGTGTAGGAGGAAACACCATATATTTT. Residues: CASSPRSRGVGGNTIYF.

The chain recombines TRBV6-5 with TRBJ1-1; TRBD1 matches at 9 bases. The V and J ends lost 5 bases and 4 bases, in that order; junction bases with no gene match: 8. This CDR3 has 15 residues. In germline, CDR1 is MNHEY, CDR2 SVGAGI. The chain's CDR3 is CASSSRYRGLTEAFF. CDR3 coding DNA: TGTGCCAGCAGTAGCCGGTACAGGGGGCTCACTGAAGCTTTCTTT.

The V and J genes are TRBV5-1 and TRBJ1-5; TRBD1 aligns across 7 bases. V lost 3 bases, J lost 4 bases, and 4 bases stayed unmatched. The V gene's germline CDR1 is SGHRS and CDR2 YFSETQ. The CDR3 sequence is 14 residues long. The CDR3 nucleotides read TGCGCCAGCAGCTCGGGACAGCCAAATCAGCCCCAGCATTTT. The encoded protein is CASSSGQPNQPQHF. Based on the CDR3 plus reference TRBV5-1 and TRBJ1-5, the full variable domain is KAGVTQTPRYLIKTRGQQVTLSCSPISGHRSVSWYQQTPGQGLQFLFEYFSETQRNKGNFPGRFSGRQFSNSRSEMNVSTLELGDSALYLCASSSGQPNQPQHFGDGTRLSIL.

The V and J genes are TRBV28 and TRBJ2-7; D possibly corresponds to TRBD1 (6 bases). Between the trimmed V and J ends, which lost 6 bases and 4 bases, there was a span of 10 bases. The CDR3 spans 12 residues. From germline, CDR1 is MDHEN and CDR2 SYDVKM. As DNA, the CDR3 is TGTGCCAGCAGCTACGGACAGTACGAGCAGTACTTC. It translates to CASSYGQYEQYF.

V gene TRBV4-1 combines with J gene TRBJ2-1; 13 bases are shared with TRBD2. Per germline, CDR1 MGHRA and CDR2 YSYEKL. V lost 4 bases, J lost 3 bases, and 6 bases stayed unmatched. This CDR3 region has 17 residues. The CDR3 bases are TGCGCCAGCAGCCCGGGGACTAGCGGGGCCTTCTACAATGAGCAGTTCTTC. Translating gives CASSPGTSGAFYNEQFF.

This clone was counted once. CDR3 protein: CASRPTGGTDTQYF. The CDR3 coding sequence is TGTGCCAGCAGACCGACAGGGGGCACAGATACGCAGTATTTT. J is TRBJ2-3 and V is TRBV6-5, with 8 nucleotides matching TRBD1. The V and J ends lost 6 bases and 1 base, in that order; junction bases with no gene match: 3. CDR3 length: 14 amino acids. Per the germline V gene, CDR1 is MNHEY and CDR2 is SVGAGI.

The chain employs TRBV6-1 and TRBJ2-1; TRBD2 aligns across 11 bases. The CDR3 has 16 residues. J lost 8 bases, V lost 2 bases, and 8 bases had no gene match. Germline V gene sequence: CDR1 MNHNS, CDR2 SASEGT. Here the CDR3 DNA reads TGTGCCAGCAGTGAACAACTAGCGGGAGCTGGCGATGAGCAGTTCTTC. Protein: CASSEQLAGAGDEQFF.

The genes are TRBV5-1 and TRBJ2-7, with D maybe TRBD2 (6 bases). Germline assignment: CDR1 SGHRS and CDR2 YFSETQ. This CDR3 is 13 amino acids long. V lost 5 bases, J lost 0 bases, and 9 bases lay in between. CDR3 protein: CASSVGGSYEQYF. CDR3 sequence (DNA): TGCGCCAGCAGTGTCGGGGGCTCCTACGAGCAGTACTTC.

V and J are TRBV18 and TRBJ2-7, with 12 bases fitting TRBD1. In germline, CDR1 is KGHSH, CDR2 LQKENI. This CDR3 has 13 amino acids. Trimming removed 8 bases from V and 3 bases from J; junction bases left unmatched: 2. The CDR3 DNA is TGTGCCAGCAGGGACAGGGGGCTCTACGAGCAGTACTTC. Residues: CASRDRGLYEQYF.

This rearrangement joins TRBV29-1 to TRBJ2-1, with D possibly matching TRBD2 (6 bases). With 4 bases removed from V and 6 bases from J, the gap between germline ends came to 10 bases. Germline CDR1 reads SQVTM; CDR2 reads ANQGSEA. The CDR3 extends over 12 amino acids. DNA of the CDR3: TGCAGCGTTGGGAGGGCAGCCAATGAGCAGTTCTTC. Translated, it gives CSVGRAANEQFF.

V is TRBV19 and J is TRBJ1-2; 9 nucleotides match TRBD1. The germline V gene has CDR1 LNHDA and CDR2 SQIVND (reference sequence). The CDR3 has 12 residues. V gave up 7 bases and J gave up 7 bases; unmatched junction bases: 4. The CDR3 is CASTRQGVGYTF. Written as DNA, the CDR3 is TGTGCCAGTACAAGACAGGGGGTTGGCTACACCTTC.

V gene TRBV6-5 combines with J gene TRBJ2-1, with 8 bases identical to TRBD2. Trimming cost V 6 bases and J 8 bases; bases outside gene matches: 12. This CDR3 has 15 amino acids. Germline-derived CDR1 and CDR2 are MNHEY and SVGAGI. This CDR3 reads CASSILAVLRHEQFF. The CDR3 DNA reads as TGTGCCAGCAGCATACTAGCGGTCCTCCGTCATGAGCAGTTCTTC.

The chain combines TRBV7-9 with TRBJ2-1, with 9 bases identical to TRBD1. The V and J ends lost 1 base and 8 bases, in that order; junction bases with no gene match: 12. Germline assignment: CDR1 SEHNR and CDR2 FQNEAQ (reference sequence). The CDR3 has 17 residues. This CDR3 reads CASSLGTTGGFWDEQFF. CDR3 DNA: TGTGCCAGCAGCTTAGGGACCACAGGGGGCTTTTGGGATGAGCAGTTCTTC.

V and J are TRBV4-1 and TRBJ1-4; 7 bases map to TRBD1. Trimming cost V 4 bases and J 3 bases; bases outside gene matches: 8. From germline, CDR1 is MGHRA and CDR2 YSYEKL. The CDR3 is 16 amino acids. The CDR3 DNA reads TGCGCCAGCAGCCTCCGTCCCGGGACAGCTAATGAAAAACTGTTTTTT. As protein: CASSLRPGTANEKLFF.

V gene TRBV7-2 combines with J gene TRBJ2-1; 8 bases line up with TRBD2. The germline V gene has CDR1 SGHTA and CDR2 FQGNSA. The trim removed 5 bases at V and 9 bases at J, leaving 6 bases unmatched. This CDR3 has 13 residues. CDR3 protein: CASSPREGLEQFF. The CDR3 DNA sequence: TGTGCCAGCAGCCCCCGGGAGGGGCTTGAGCAGTTCTTC.

The chain has TRBV19 and TRBJ1-2; the D gene is possibly TRBD1 (6 bases). V lost 9 bases, J lost 4 bases, and 24 bases lay in between. Germline CDR1 is LNHDA and CDR2 is SQIVND (reference sequence). This CDR3 region has 16 residues. CDR3 nucleotide sequence: TGTGCCAGCTCCCCTAGGGACACCACCGCCACCTATGGCTACACCTTC. Translation gives CASSPRDTTATYGYTF.

The V and J genes are TRBV20-1 and TRBJ1-3; no clear D gene. Germline V gives CDR1 DFQATT, CDR2 SNEGSKA (reference sequence). The CDR3 length is 14 residues. V gave up 3 bases and J gave up 0 bases, with 9 bases separating them. The CDR3 protein is CSASPPYSGNTIYF. CDR3 coding DNA: TGCAGTGCTAGTCCCCCCTACTCTGGAAACACCATATATTTT.